The sequence of this T cell receptor (beta chain) was determined in a study of pediatric ulcerative colitis. Study-level points and caveats: Two patients had blood samples with substantially reduced template counts. A couple of rectal CDR3 clonotypes occurred in all ulcerative colitis patients.

Clones were read by immunoSEQ multiplex PCR, and TCRdb kept only the in-frame ones, dropping some. The sample shows around 22,000 clones, about two thirds of them seen only once. With respect to this clone: Its antigen is still unknown.

During colonoscopy, one to two rectal pinch biopsies were collected. The CDR3 runs 12 residues. Germline V CDR1 and CDR2: GTSNPN, SVGIG (reference sequence). V lost 8 bases and J lost 0, with 10 bases in between. The genes are TRBV30 and TRBJ1-1, with no clear D. The receptor's source is a boy aged 5-17 years with severe ulcerative colitis. Sequencing was carried out using gut tissue. In DNA, the CDR3 is TGTGCCGCGGACCGAGTGAACACTGAAGCTTTCTTT. Its translation is CAADRVNTEAFF. Full variable domain (outside the CDR3, taken from reference TRBV30 and TRBJ1-1): SQTIHQWPATLVQPVGSPLSLECTVEGTSNPNLYWYRQAAGRGLQLLFYSVGIGQISSEVPQNLSASRPQDRQFILSSKKLLLSDSGFYLCAADRVNTEAFFGQGTRLTVV.